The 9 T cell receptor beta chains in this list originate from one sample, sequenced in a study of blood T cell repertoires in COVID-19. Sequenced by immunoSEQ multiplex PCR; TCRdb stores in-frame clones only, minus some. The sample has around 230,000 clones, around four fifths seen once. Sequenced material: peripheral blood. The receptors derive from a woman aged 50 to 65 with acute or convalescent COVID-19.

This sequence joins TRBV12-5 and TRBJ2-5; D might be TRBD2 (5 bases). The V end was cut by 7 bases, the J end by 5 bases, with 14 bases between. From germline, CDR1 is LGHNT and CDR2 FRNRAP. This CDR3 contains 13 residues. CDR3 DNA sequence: TGTGCTAGTGCCCGCCTGGAGGTGGAGACCCAGTACTTC. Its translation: CASARLEVETQYF.

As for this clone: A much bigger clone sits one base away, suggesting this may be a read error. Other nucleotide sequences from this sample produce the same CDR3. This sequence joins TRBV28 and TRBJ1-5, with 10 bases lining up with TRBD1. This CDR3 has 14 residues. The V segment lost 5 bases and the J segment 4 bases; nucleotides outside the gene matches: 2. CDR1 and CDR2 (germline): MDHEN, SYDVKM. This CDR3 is CASSRTGGNQPQHF. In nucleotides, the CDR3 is TGTGCCAGCAGTCGGACAGGGGGAAATCAGCCCCAGCATTTT.

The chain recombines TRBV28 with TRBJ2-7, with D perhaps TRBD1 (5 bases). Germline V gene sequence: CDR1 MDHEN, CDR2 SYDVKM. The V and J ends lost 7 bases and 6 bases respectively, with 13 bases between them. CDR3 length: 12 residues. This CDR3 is CASTKDTGEQYF. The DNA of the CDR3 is TGTGCCAGCACCAAGGACACAGGCGAGCAGTACTTC.

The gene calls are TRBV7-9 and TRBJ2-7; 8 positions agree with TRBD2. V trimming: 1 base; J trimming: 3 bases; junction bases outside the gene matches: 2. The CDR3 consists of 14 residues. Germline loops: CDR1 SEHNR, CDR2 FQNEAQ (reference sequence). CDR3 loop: CASSLGSGGYEQYF. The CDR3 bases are TGTGCCAGCAGCTTAGGAAGCGGGGGCTACGAGCAGTACTTC.

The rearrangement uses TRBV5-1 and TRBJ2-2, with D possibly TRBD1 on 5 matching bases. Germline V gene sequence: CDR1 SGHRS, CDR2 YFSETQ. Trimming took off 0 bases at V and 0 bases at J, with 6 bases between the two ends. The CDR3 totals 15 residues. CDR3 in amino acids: CASSLVQANTGELFF. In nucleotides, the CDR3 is TGCGCCAGCAGCTTGGTACAGGCGAACACCGGGGAGCTGTTTTTT.

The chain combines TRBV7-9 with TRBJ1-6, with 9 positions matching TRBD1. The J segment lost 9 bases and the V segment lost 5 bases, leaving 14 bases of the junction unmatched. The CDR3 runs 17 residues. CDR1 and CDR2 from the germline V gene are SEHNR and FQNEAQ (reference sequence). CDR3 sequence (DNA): TGTGCCAGCAGCCCCAGGAGGGACAGGGAAGTAAGTTCACCCCTCCACTTT. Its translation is CASSPRRDREVSSPLHF.

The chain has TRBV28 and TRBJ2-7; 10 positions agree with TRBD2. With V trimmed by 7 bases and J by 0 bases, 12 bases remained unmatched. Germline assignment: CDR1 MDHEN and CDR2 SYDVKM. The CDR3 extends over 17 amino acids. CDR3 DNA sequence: TGTGCCAGCACCACCGTCCGCCTAGCGGGGGACTCCTACGAGCAGTACTTC. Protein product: CASTTVRLAGDSYEQYF.

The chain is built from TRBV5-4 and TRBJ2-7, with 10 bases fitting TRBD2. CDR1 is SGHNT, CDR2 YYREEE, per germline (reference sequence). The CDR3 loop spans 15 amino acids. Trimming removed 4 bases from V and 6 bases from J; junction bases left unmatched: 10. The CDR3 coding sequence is TGTGCCAGCAGCCCGCCTCTAGCGGGAGAGCGCGAGCAGTACTTC. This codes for CASSPPLAGEREQYF.

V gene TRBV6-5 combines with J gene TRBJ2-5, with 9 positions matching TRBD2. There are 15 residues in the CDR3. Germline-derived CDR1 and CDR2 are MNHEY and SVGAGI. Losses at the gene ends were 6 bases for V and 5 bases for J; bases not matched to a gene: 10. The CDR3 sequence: CASRYNSGRRETQYF. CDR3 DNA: TGTGCCAGCAGATACAATAGCGGGAGAAGGGAGACCCAGTACTTC.